This T cell receptor beta chain is drawn from a study of control samples from healthy donors and cancer patients. Using immunoSEQ multiplex PCR, the repertoire was profiled, and TCRdb retains in-frame clones only, with some absent. The sample comprises more than 110,000 clones, around nine tenths of which are singletons, and around 8.2% rests with the top ten. The CDR3 runs 15 residues. This receptor was identified in a woman aged 30 to 39 in good health. Sequenced material: blood. The chain recombines TRBV21-1 with TRBJ2-5; no check of the table's D call, TRBD2, against the DNA was made. TRBV21-1 is deemed a pseudogene. The CDR3 nucleotides read TGTGCCAGCAGTAAAGGGTGGGAGGTGCCCGAGACCCAGTACTTC. As protein: CASSKGWEVPETQYF.